This T cell receptor delta chain was obtained from a study of γδ T cells in repeated Plasmodium falciparum infection. In this sample, this clone turned up many times. The same CDR3 arises from other DNA sequences in this sample as well. TCRdb re-called the multiplex PCR reads with CATT. This table holds roughly 86,000 delta-chain clones, more than 1.4% found once. Flow sorting of PBMC yielded separate Vgamma9/Vdelta2+ and Vdelta2-negative gammadelta T cell populations for bulk repertoire analysis. The CDR3 is 23 amino acids. Trimming took 0 bases from V and 0 from J; bases not matched to a gene: 22. The germline gives CDR1 TSWWSYY, CDR2 QGS.

The chain has TRDV1 and TRDJ1; 10 bases map to TRDD3. Sequenced sample: gamma-delta T cells from blood. This receptor was taken from a pool of human donors (malaria-infected and uninfected, not separated). CDR3: CALGELLACGVGDTSRYTDKLIF. CDR3 nucleotide sequence: TGTGCTCTTGGGGAACTATTGGCCTGCGGGGTGGGGGATACAAGCAGGTACACCGATAAACTCATCTTT.